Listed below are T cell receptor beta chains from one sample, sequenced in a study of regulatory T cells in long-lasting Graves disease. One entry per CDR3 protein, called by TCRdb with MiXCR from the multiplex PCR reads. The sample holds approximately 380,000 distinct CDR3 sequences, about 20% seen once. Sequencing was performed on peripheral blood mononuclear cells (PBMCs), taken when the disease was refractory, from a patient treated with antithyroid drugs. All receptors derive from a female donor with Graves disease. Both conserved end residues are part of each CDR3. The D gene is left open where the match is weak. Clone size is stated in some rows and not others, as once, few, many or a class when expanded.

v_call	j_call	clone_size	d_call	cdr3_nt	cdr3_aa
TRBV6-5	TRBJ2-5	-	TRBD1	TGTGCCAGCAGTTACTCGACGGGTCATCCGACAGGGCCGCGGGAGACCCAGTACTTC	CASSYSTGHPTGPRETQYF
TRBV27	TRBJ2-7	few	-	TGTGCCAGCAGATCCAATTCCTACGAGCAGTACTTC	CASRSNSYEQYF
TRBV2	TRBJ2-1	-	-	TGTGCCAGCAGTGTCGGGAAGAATGAGCAGTTCTTC	CASSVGKNEQFF
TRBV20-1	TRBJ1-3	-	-	TGCAGTGCTAGGAGGGGCTCTGGAAACACCATATATTTT	CSARRGSGNTIYF
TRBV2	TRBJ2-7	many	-	TGTGCCAGCAGAATACAGCCGGAGGGTCCGGGGGAGCAGTACTTC	CASRIQPEGPGEQYF
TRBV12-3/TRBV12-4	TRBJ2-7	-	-	TGTGCCAGCAGCGACAATGGATACGAGCAGTACTTC	CASSDNGYEQYF
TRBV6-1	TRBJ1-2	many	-	TGTGCCAGCACAAGAACGGGCCTCTATGGCTACACCTTC	CASTRTGLYGYTF
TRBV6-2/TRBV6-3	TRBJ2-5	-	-	TGTGCCAGCAGTTACTTTCCGGGACGGGCGCGGGAGACCCAGTACTTC	CASSYFPGRARETQYF
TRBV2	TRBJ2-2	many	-	TGTGCCAGCAGTGAAGCGCTTCGGGATGAAAATGGGCGGGGGGAGCTGTTTTTT	CASSEALRDENGRGELFF
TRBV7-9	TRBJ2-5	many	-	TGTGCCAGCAGCCCAAGGGAGTACCAAGAGACCCAGTACTTC	CASSPREYQETQYF
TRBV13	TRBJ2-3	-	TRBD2	TGTGCCAGCAGCCCCCAGCGGGGGGGGGCGGCAGATACGCAGTATTTT	CASSPQRGGAADTQYF
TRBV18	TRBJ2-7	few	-	TGTGCCAGCTCACCACTGATCTCGGCAGGGAGGCCCTACGAGCAGTACTTC	CASSPLISAGRPYEQYF
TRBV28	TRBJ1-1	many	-	TGTGCCGCGCCGGGCCCTGCGTCCTCGAACACTGAAGCTTTCTTT	CAAPGPASSNTEAFF
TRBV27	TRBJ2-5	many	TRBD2	TGTGCCAGCAGTTTCGGACTAGCGGGAGGACAAGAGACCCAGTACTTC	CASSFGLAGGQETQYF
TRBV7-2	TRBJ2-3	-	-	TGTGCCAGCAGGGATAGGGCCGGGACCACAGATACGCAGTATTTT	CASRDRAGTTDTQYF
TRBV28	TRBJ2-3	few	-	TGTGCCAGCAGTACATCTAGCGTACCTAGCACAGATACGCAGTATTTT	CASSTSSVPSTDTQYF
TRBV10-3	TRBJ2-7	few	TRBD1	TGTGCCATCAGTGATGTGGACAGGGGAAGCTCCTACGAGCAGTACTTC	CAISDVDRGSSYEQYF
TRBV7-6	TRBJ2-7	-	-	TGTGCCAGCAGCTTAGAAGGTCCCTCCTACGAGCAGTACTTC	CASSLEGPSYEQYF
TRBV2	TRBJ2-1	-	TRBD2	TGTGCCAGCAGCCCAGCGGGGGTGAATGAGCAGTTCTTC	CASSPAGVNEQFF
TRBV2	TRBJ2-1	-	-	TGTGCCAGCAGTGAAGCTATCAGGAATGAGCAGTTCTTC	CASSEAIRNEQFF